This T cell receptor (beta chain) comes out of a study of blood T cell repertoires in COVID-19. The overall study: Acute and convalescent COVID-19 samples came from the United States, Italy and Spain. PBMCs, B-cell-depleted T cells, or T cells provided the cDNA or gDNA that made up the material.

Under the authors' procedure: Estimated nucleated cell counts came from reference gene primer amplification. TCRdb's copy holds only in-frame clones and misses some; the assay was immunoSEQ multiplex PCR. V and J calls and clone size are copied from that table; D and trimming were computed from the DNA. The sample contains 200,000 to 250,000 clones, approximately 84% of which appear only once. CDR1 is SQVTM and CDR2 is ANQGSEA in the germline V gene. The trim removed 1 base at V and 4 bases at J, leaving 9 bases unmatched. The length of the CDR3 is 16 residues. This chain uses TRBV29-1 with TRBJ2-2; TRBD1 agrees at 7 bases. This sequence was found in a woman at least 80 years old with acute or convalescent COVID-19. Sequencing used peripheral blood. CDR3 DNA: TGCAGCGTTGAAGGTCGGCAGGGGGTCAGCACCGGGGAGCTGTTTTTT. Its protein product is CSVEGRQGVSTGELFF.